These 24 T cell receptor beta chains originate from one sample sequenced in a study of shared clonotypes between healthy human individuals. Some clones are missing from TCRdb's copy, which holds only in-frame ones; the method was immunoSEQ multiplex PCR. The sample has roughly 1 million clones; about 77% are singletons. The sequencing sample was made of memory CD4+ T cells sorted from blood. Specified subset: CD45RA-negative fraction. The source is a man between 18 and 35 years old in good health.

V is TRBV30 and J is TRBJ1-3; D is perhaps TRBD1 (5 bases). There are 12 residues in the CDR3. CDR1 GTSNPN and CDR2 SVGIG come from the germline V gene (reference sequence). The CDR3 nucleotides read TGTGCTCTCCAGGGCTCTGGAAACACCATATATTTT. As protein: CALQGSGNTIYF.

In this sample, this clone turned up a few times. The gene calls are TRBV5-1 and TRBJ2-5; weak D call: TRBD2 (5 bases). The closer fit of TRBJ2-7 to the DNA end suggests the J call may be wrong. Germline V gene data show CDR1 as SGHRS and CDR2 as YFSETQ. The CDR3 is made up of 16 amino acids. The CDR3 nucleotides read TGCGCCAGCAGCTTGGATAGGGTGGGAGCCTCCGGCGAGCAGTACTTC. Translating it yields CASSLDRVGASGEQYF.

The rearrangement uses TRBV18 and TRBJ2-7; tentatively, D is TRBD1 (7 bases). The CDR3 has 18 amino acids. The V end lost 3 bases, the J end lost 2 bases, and 23 bases lay between the germline ends. CDR1 is KGHSH and CDR2 is LQKENI in the germline V gene. The CDR3 DNA sequence: TGTGCCAGCTCACCGGGAGTGGCAGGGGGGACCTTCACCTACGAGCAGTACTTC. Translation gives CASSPGVAGGTFTYEQYF. Full variable domain (missing parts from reference TRBV18 and TRBJ2-7): NAGVMQNPRHLVRRRGQEARLRCSPMKGHSHVYWYRQLPEEGLKFMVYLQKENIIDESGMPKERFSAEFPKEGPSILRIQQVVRGDSAAYFCASSPGVAGGTFTYEQYFGPGTRLTVT.

CDR3 DNA: TGTGCCAGCAGCTTAGCGCGGGACGACCGCGGCGGGCAGTACTTC. Translated, it gives CASSLARDDRGGQYF. This chain connects TRBV7-2 to TRBJ2-7, with a tentative D call TRBD2 (6 bases). The CDR3 is 15 amino acids. Trimming pared 0 bases from V and 9 bases from J, leaving 18 bases between. Germline CDR1 is SGHTA and CDR2 is FQGNSA.

V and J are TRBV6-1 and TRBJ1-1, with 9 bases that match TRBD1. The CDR3 loop spans 15 amino acids. Losses at the gene ends were 6 bases for V and 3 bases for J; bases not matched to a gene: 8. CDR1 is MNHNS, CDR2 SASEGT, per germline. The CDR3 sequence: CASRFIWTGDTEAFF. CDR3 nucleotide sequence: TGTGCCAGCAGGTTTATCTGGACAGGGGACACTGAAGCTTTCTTT.

This rearrangement joins TRBV28 to TRBJ1-1, with D possibly being TRBD1 (5 bases). The CDR3 runs to 15 residues. Germline loops: CDR1 MDHEN, CDR2 SYDVKM. Trimming cost V 5 bases and J 1 base, with 14 bases left between them. Here the CDR3 reads CASSPREMGNTEAFF. The CDR3 bases are TGTGCCAGCAGTCCCAGGGAGATGGGGAACACTGAAGCTTTCTTT.

The chain employs TRBV7-6 and TRBJ2-5; the D gene is possibly TRBD1 (6 bases). There are 14 residues in the CDR3. The germline V gene encodes CDR1 SGHVS and CDR2 FNYEAQ. V lost 1 base and J lost 5, with 11 bases in between. This CDR3 reads CASSLETGPETQYF. The CDR3 DNA sequence: TGTGCCAGCAGCTTAGAAACAGGGCCGGAGACCCAGTACTTC.

This clone was detected only a few times. V and J are TRBV28 and TRBJ2-7; 7 bases line up with TRBD2. V trimming: 6 bases; J trimming: 6 bases; junction bases outside the gene matches: 8. This CDR3 has 13 amino acids. The germline CDR1 and CDR2 sequences are MDHEN and SYDVKM. Written as DNA, the CDR3 is TGTGCCAGCAGCAATCCGGGACTACTCGAGCAGTACTTC. This codes for CASSNPGLLEQYF. Based on the CDR3 plus reference TRBV28 and TRBJ2-7, the full variable domain is DVKVTQSSRYLVKRTGEKVFLECVQDMDHENMFWYRQDPGLGLRLIYFSYDVKMKEKGDIPEGYSVSREKKERFSLILESASTNQTSMYLCASSNPGLLEQYFGPGTRLTVT.

The rearrangement links TRBV29-1 to TRBJ1-2; D is possibly TRBD1 (6 bases). The germline gives CDR1 SQVTM, CDR2 ANQGSEA. CDR3 length equals 13 residues. V was pared by 6 bases and J by 3 bases, with 14 bases between. CDR3 sequence: CSVRKGGDYGYTF. The CDR3 DNA follows: TGCAGCGTGCGAAAGGGGGGGGACTATGGCTACACCTTC.

This clone has a handful of counts. CDR3 coding DNA: TGTGCCTGGAGCGGACAGGGGAACTATGGCTACACCTTC. It specifies CAWSGQGNYGYTF. The rearrangement links TRBV30 to TRBJ1-2, with 9 bases fitting TRBD1. Germline CDR1 and CDR2: GTSNPN and SVGIG (reference sequence). The CDR3 totals 13 residues. The junction had 1 base not matched to a gene; V was cut back by 3 bases and J by 2 bases.

The chain links TRBV10-3 to TRBJ1-1; 8 nucleotides line up with TRBD1. The germline V gene has CDR1 ENHRY and CDR2 SYGVKD. The CDR3 is 17 amino acids. V was pared by 3 bases and J by 0 bases, with 9 bases of the junction left unmatched. For the CDR3, the DNA is TGTGCCATCAGTGACCAATTCCAGGGGGCTTTGAACACTGAAGCTTTCTTT. Translation gives CAISDQFQGALNTEAFF.

This clone has just a few counts. This sequence joins TRBV10-2 and TRBJ1-1, with D unresolved. V was cut by 0 bases and J by 5 bases, with 10 bases left in between. The CDR3 has 14 amino acids. Germline V CDR1 and CDR2: WSHSY, SAAADI. This chain's CDR3 is CASSESAGRTEAFF. The CDR3, as DNA: TGCGCCAGCAGTGAGTCGGCGGGGAGAACTGAAGCTTTCTTT.

The chain uses TRBV14 and TRBJ1-2; 10 bases fit TRBD1. CDR3 length: 12 amino acids. Trimming removed 5 bases from V and 13 bases from J; junction bases left unmatched: 7. Germline CDR1 is SGHDN and CDR2 is FVKESK. CDR3 protein: CASSTGTGEFTF. The CDR3 region has the DNA TGTGCCAGCAGCACTGGGACAGGGGAATTCACCTTC.

A single count supports this clone. This specimen includes other DNA sequences encoding the same CDR3. CDR3 bases: TGTGCCAGCACCCGGGGCGATTCTGGAAACACCATATATTTT. Translation gives CASTRGDSGNTIYF. The V and J genes are TRBV9 and TRBJ1-3; weak D call: TRBD1 (5 bases). Trimming left V 6 bases short and J 1 base short, with 11 bases between. Per germline, CDR1 SGDLS and CDR2 YYNGEE. The CDR3 extends over 14 amino acids. The full variable domain, rest sourced from reference TRBV9 and TRBJ1-3, is DSGVTQTPKHLITATGQRVTLRCSPRSGDLSVYWYQQSLDQGLQFLIQYYNGEERAKGNILERFSAQQFPDLHSELNLSSLELGDSALYFCASTRGDSGNTIYFGEGSWLTVV.

The V call is TRBV27, the J call TRBJ1-5, with D maybe TRBD1 (5 bases). V gave up 2 bases and J gave up 3 bases, with 11 bases separating them. Looked up from germline, CDR1 is MNHEY and CDR2 is SMNVEV (reference sequence). The CDR3 runs 15 residues. The CDR3 region has the DNA TGTGCCAGCAGTTTAGGGGGGGGGATCAATCAGCCCCAGCATTTT. It yields the protein CASSLGGGINQPQHF.

The chain uses TRBV7-6 and TRBJ2-2; D is unresolved. CDR3 length: 13 amino acids. Germline V gives CDR1 SGHVS, CDR2 FNYEAQ. Trimming left V 5 bases short and J 3 bases short, with 7 bases between. The CDR3 here is CASSTDHTGELFF. For the CDR3, the DNA is TGTGCCAGCAGCACCGACCACACCGGGGAGCTGTTTTTT.

The CDR3: CASSLRLAGAVETQYF. The CDR3 DNA sequence: TGTGCCAGCAGTTTAAGGTTAGCGGGAGCAGTCGAGACCCAGTACTTC. The chain is built from TRBV27 and TRBJ2-5; the match to TRBD2 covers 9 bases. The CDR3 is made up of 16 amino acids. The germline gives CDR1 MNHEY, CDR2 SMNVEV (reference sequence). V gave up 2 bases and J gave up 5 bases; unmatched junction bases: 9.

This sequence joins TRBV18 and TRBJ2-7; TRBD1 aligns across 7 bases. CDR1 and CDR2 (germline): KGHSH, LQKENI. J was trimmed by 3 bases and V by 3 bases; bases with no gene match: 8. CDR3 size: 15 residues. For the CDR3, the DNA is TGTGCCAGCTCACCCGTTTCCGACAGGGTCTACGAGCAGTACTTC. It translates to CASSPVSDRVYEQYF.

The chain couples TRBV29-1 to TRBJ1-1; no clear D gene. From germline, CDR1 is SQVTM and CDR2 ANQGSEA. V dropped 1 base and J dropped 0 bases, with 6 bases sitting between them. The CDR3 contains 13 residues. In DNA form, the CDR3 reads TGCAGCGTTGAAGGGGCCGTGAACACTGAAGCTTTCTTT. Translated: CSVEGAVNTEAFF.

The chain combines TRBV2 with TRBJ1-3; no clear D gene. This CDR3 has 16 amino acids. The germline V and J ends were trimmed by 1 base and 0 bases, with 10 bases remaining between them. CDR1 and CDR2 from the germline V gene are SNHLY and FYNNEI. The CDR3, as DNA: TGTGCCAGCAGTGAAGACTTGCCGAGCTCTGGAAACACCATATATTTT. It encodes CASSEDLPSSGNTIYF. Based on the CDR3 plus reference TRBV2 and TRBJ1-3, the full variable domain is EPEVTQTPSHQVTQMGQEVILRCVPISNHLYFYWYRQILGQKVEFLVSFYNNEISEKSEIFDDQFSVERPDGSNFTLKIRSTKLEDSAMYFCASSEDLPSSGNTIYFGEGSWLTVV.

In regard to this clone: Additional DNA sequences in this sample encode the identical CDR3. The V gene is TRBV28, the J gene TRBJ2-3; 9 bases match TRBD1. The V and J ends lost 5 bases and 0 bases, in that order; junction bases with no gene match: 3. From germline, CDR1 is MDHEN and CDR2 SYDVKM. The CDR3 runs to 15 residues. CDR3 residues: CASSPGTGSTDTQYF. CDR3 nucleotides: TGTGCCAGCAGTCCCGGGACAGGGAGCACAGATACGCAGTATTTT.

This rearrangement joins TRBV2 to TRBJ2-3; 11 bases match TRBD2. After removal of 6 bases from V and 0 bases from J, the junction contained 8 bases not matched to a gene. Germline V CDR1 and CDR2: SNHLY, FYNNEI. This CDR3 contains 17 residues. The CDR3 region has the DNA TGTGCCAGCAGGGCACTAGCGGGGGCCACGAGCACAGATACGCAGTATTTT. Translation gives CASRALAGATSTDTQYF.

This clone has only one observation. The chain carries TRBV6-5 and TRBJ1-5; TRBD1 aligns across 9 bases. Trimming cost V 6 bases and J 7 bases; bases outside gene matches: 4. Per germline, CDR1 MNHEY and CDR2 SVGAGI. The CDR3 is 13 residues long. The CDR3 DNA reads TGTGCCAGCAGGATGGACAGGGGACAGCCCCAGCATTTT. Encoded protein: CASRMDRGQPQHF.

This chain uses TRBV5-6 with TRBJ1-4; 11 bases are shared with TRBD1. V was clipped by 0 bases and J by 8 bases; unmatched bases: 12. This CDR3 region has 18 residues. The germline gives CDR1 SGHDT, CDR2 YYEEEE. The chain's CDR3 is CASSLDGGTGGLEEKLFF. The CDR3 coding sequence is TGTGCCAGCAGCTTGGACGGAGGGACAGGGGGATTGGAAGAAAAACTGTTTTTT. Based on the CDR3 plus reference TRBV5-6 and TRBJ1-4, the full variable domain is DAGVTQSPTHLIKTRGQQVTLRCSPKSGHDTVSWYQQALGQGPQFIFQYYEEEERQRGNFPDRFSGHQFPNYSSELNVNALLLGDSALYLCASSLDGGTGGLEEKLFFGSGTQLSVL.